This T cell receptor (beta chain) was identified during a study of shared clonotypes between healthy human individuals. Germline assignment: CDR1 LNHDA and CDR2 SQIVND (reference sequence). V lost 9 bases and J lost 4, with 16 bases in between. This CDR3 is built from 14 residues. TCRdb's copy holds only in-frame clones and misses some; the assay was immunoSEQ multiplex PCR. The table lists millions of clones, 85% to 95% of them singletons. V gene TRBV19 combines with J gene TRBJ1-5; D uncertain. The sequencing sample was made of naive CD4+ T cells sorted from blood. Noted subset: CD45RA+ positively selected. The receptor comes from a man in his late teens or twenties in good health. Written as DNA, the CDR3 is TGTGCCAGCGGGGTTCAACAGTCTAATCAGCCCCAGCATTTT. This encodes CASGVQQSNQPQHF.